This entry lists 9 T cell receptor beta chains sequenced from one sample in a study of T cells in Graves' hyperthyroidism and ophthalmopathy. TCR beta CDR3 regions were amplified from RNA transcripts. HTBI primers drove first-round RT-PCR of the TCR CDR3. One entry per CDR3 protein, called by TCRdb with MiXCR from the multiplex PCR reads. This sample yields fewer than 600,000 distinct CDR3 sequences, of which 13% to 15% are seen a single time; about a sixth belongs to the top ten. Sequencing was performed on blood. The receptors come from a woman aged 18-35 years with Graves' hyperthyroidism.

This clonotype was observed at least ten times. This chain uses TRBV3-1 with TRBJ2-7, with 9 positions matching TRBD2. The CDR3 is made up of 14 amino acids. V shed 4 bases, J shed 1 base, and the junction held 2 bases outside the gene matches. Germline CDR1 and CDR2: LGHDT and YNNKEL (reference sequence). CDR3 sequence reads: CASSRTSASYEQYF. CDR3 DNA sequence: TGTGCCAGCAGCCGGACTAGCGCGTCCTACGAGCAGTACTTC.

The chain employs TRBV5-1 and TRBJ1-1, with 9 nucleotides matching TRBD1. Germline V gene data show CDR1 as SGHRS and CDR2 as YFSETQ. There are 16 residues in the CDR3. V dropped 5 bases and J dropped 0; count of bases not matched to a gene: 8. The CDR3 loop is CASSRDREYLNTEAFF. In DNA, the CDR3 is TGCGCCAGCAGTCGGGACAGGGAATACCTGAACACTGAAGCTTTCTTT.

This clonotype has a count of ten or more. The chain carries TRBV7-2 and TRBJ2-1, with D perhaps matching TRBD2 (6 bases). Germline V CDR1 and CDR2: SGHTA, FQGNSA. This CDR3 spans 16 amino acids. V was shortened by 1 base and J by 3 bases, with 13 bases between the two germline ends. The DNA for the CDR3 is TGTGCCAGCAGCTTAGAAGGGCGGGGTCGCTACAATGAGCAGTTCTTC. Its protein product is CASSLEGRGRYNEQFF.

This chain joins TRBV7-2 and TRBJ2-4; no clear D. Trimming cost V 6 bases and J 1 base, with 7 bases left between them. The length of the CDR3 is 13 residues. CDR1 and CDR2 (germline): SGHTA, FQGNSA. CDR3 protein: CASSATAKNIQYF. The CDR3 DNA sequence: TGTGCCAGCAGTGCCACGGCCAAAAACATTCAGTACTTC. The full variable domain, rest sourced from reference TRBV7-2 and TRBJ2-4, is GAGVSQSPSNKVTEKGKDVELRCDPISGHTALYWYRQSLGQGLEFLIYFQGNSAPDKSGLPSDRFSAERTGGSVSTLTIQRTQQEDSAVYLCASSATAKNIQYFGAGTRLSVL.

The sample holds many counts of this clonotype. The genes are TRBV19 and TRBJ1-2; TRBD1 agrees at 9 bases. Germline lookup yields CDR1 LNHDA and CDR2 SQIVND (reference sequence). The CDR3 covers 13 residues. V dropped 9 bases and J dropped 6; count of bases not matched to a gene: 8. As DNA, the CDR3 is TGTGCCAGCAGGCCGGGACAGGGCCATGGCTACACCTTC. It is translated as CASRPGQGHGYTF.

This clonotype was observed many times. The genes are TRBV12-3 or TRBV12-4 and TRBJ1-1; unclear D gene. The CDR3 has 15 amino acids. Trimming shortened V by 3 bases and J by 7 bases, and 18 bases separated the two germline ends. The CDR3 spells CASSLARVRFSEAFF. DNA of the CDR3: TGTGCCAGCAGTTTGGCTAGGGTACGTTTTAGTGAAGCTTTCTTT.

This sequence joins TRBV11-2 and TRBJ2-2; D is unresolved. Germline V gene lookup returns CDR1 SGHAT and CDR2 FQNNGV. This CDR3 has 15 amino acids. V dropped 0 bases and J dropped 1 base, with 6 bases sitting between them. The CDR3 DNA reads TGTGCCAGCAGCTTAGATTCCCAGAACACCGGGGAGCTGTTTTTT. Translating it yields CASSLDSQNTGELFF.

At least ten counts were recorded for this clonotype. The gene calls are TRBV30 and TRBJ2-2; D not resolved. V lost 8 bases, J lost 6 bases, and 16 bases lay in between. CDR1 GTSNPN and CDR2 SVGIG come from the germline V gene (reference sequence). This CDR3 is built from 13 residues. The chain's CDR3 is CAPAAGVAGELFF. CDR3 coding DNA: TGTGCCCCCGCGGCCGGTGTGGCCGGGGAGCTGTTTTTT. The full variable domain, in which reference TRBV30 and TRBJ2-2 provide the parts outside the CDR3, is SQTIHQWPATLVQPVGSPLSLECTVEGTSNPNLYWYRQAAGRGLQLLFYSVGIGQISSEVPQNLSASRPQDRQFILSSKKLLLSDSGFYLCAPAAGVAGELFFGEGSRLTVL.

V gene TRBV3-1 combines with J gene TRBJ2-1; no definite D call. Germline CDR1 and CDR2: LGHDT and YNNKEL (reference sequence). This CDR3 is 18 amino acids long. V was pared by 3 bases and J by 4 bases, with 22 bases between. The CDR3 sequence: CASSQGFLSTVQYNEQFF. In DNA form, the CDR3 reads TGTGCCAGCAGCCAGGGGTTCCTTTCCACCGTTCAATACAATGAGCAGTTCTTC.